The source of this TCR beta chain is a study of graft-versus-host responses after intestinal transplantation. Overall study results and limits: Peak circulating GvH clone levels were associated with early post-transplant HvG declines. When patients had graft-donor T cell macrochimerism, their allografts held high graft-versus-host to host-versus-graft clonal ratios. Marrow from the recipient contained GvH clones, some of which had appeared first in ileum or blood.

The CDR3 sequence is 12 residues long. The V gene's germline CDR1 is SGHVS and CDR2 FQNEAQ. The V gene end was trimmed by 3 bases and the J gene end by 10 bases; junction bases not matched to a gene: 4. Turning to this clone: Its antigen remains unidentified.

Here immunoSEQ multiplex PCR was the method, and the copy in TCRdb shows in-frame clones only, minus some. The repertoire consists of about 97,000 clones, with just under 95% occurring once and the leading ten covering roughly 0.07%. This sequence was found in a human donor who was the organ donor for an intestinal transplant. The sequences come from unstimulated CD8+ T cells sorted from spleen or lymph node cells, collected before transplant. V is TRBV7-8 and J is TRBJ2-7, with 9 bases lining up with TRBD1. The CDR3 nucleotides are TGTGCCAGCAGCTTGGACAGGGGCGTTCAGTACTTC. Its translation: CASSLDRGVQYF.